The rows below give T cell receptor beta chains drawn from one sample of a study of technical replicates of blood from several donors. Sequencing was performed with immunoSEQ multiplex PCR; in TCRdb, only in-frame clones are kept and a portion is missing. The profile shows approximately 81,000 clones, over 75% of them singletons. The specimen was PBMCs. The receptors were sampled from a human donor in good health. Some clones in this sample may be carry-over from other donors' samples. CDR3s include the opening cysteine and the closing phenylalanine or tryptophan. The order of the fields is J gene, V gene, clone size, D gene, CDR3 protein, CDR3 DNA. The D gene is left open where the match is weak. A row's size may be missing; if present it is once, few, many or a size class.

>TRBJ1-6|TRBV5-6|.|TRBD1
CASNPYGQGDNSPLHF
TGTGCCAGCAACCCTTACGGACAGGGGGATAATTCACCCCTCCACTTT
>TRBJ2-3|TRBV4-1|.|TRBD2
CASSQPSSGRGEDTQYF
TGCGCCAGCAGCCAACCCTCTAGCGGGAGGGGGGAAGATACGCAGTATTTT
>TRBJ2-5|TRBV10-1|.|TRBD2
CASSEGLAGGSGETQYF
TGCGCCAGCAGTGAGGGACTAGCGGGAGGGTCGGGAGAGACCCAGTACTTC
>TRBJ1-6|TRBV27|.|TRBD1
CASSHHTTGNSPLHF
TGTGCCAGCAGCCACCACACGACAGGGAATTCACCCCTCCACTTT
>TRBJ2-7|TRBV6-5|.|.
CASSYFPQGASYEQYF
TGTGCCAGCAGTTACTTCCCACAGGGCGCCTCCTACGAGCAGTACTTC
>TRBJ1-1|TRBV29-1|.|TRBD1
CSGGTGGSTEAFF
TGCAGCGGGGGGACAGGGGGGAGCACTGAAGCTTTCTTT
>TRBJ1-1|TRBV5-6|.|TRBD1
CASSYRTGARWAFF
TGTGCCAGCAGCTATCGGACAGGGGCGCGATGGGCTTTCTTT
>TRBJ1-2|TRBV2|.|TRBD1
CASSLQGVGYTF
TGTGCCAGCAGTTTACAGGGGGTCGGCTACACCTTC
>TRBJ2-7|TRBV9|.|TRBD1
CASSGTGFNEQYF
TGTGCCAGCTCCGGGACAGGGTTCAACGAGCAGTACTTC
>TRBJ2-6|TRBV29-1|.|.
CSVQTGSGANVLTF
TGCAGCGTCCAAACGGGCTCTGGGGCCAACGTCCTGACTTTC
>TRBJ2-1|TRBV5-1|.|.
CASSLQGSRDEQFF
TGCGCCAGCAGCTTACAGGGTTCACGGGATGAGCAGTTCTTC
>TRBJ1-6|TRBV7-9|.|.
CASSLITASPLHF
TGTGCCAGCAGCTTAATAACAGCATCACCCCTCCACTTT
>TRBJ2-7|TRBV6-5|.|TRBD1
CASRIVWTGSEQYF
TGTGCCAGCAGGATAGTCTGGACAGGGAGCGAGCAGTACTTC
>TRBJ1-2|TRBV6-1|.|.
CASIQVQGGNYGYTF
TGTGCCAGCATTCAGGTGCAGGGTGGGAACTATGGCTACACCTTC
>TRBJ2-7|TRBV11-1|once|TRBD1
CASSRDRGQYEQYF
TGTGCCAGCAGCAGGGACAGGGGGCAGTACGAGCAGTACTTC
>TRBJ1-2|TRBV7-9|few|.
CASSPGGAPDSYTF
TGTGCCAGCAGCCCCGGGGGGGCCCCTGATAGCTACACCTTC
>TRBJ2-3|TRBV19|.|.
CASSIYSDTQYF
TGTGCCAGTAGTATATATTCAGATACGCAGTATTTT
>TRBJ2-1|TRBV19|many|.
CASSIESDYNEQFF
TGTGCCAGTAGTATAGAAAGCGATTACAATGAGCAGTTCTTC
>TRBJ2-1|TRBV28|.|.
CASSSGNEQFF
TGTGCCAGCAGTTCGGGGAATGAGCAGTTCTTC
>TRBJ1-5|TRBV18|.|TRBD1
CASSLPETGSNQPQHF
TGTGCCAGCTCACTTCCCGAGACAGGGAGCAATCAGCCCCAGCATTTT
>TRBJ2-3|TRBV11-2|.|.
CASSLPYRVGTDTQYF
TGTGCCAGCAGCCTCCCTTACAGGGTCGGGACAGATACGCAGTATTTT
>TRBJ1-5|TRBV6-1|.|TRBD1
CASSRTGANQPQHF
TGTGCCAGCAGTAGGACAGGGGCGAATCAGCCCCAGCATTTT
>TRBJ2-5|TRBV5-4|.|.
CASSKRGQETQYF
TGTGCCAGCAGTAAAAGGGGCCAAGAGACCCAGTACTTC